This T cell receptor beta chain was identified during a study of cytomegalovirus exposure and HLA in healthy donors. Study as a whole: In an earlier analysis, approximately 120 million unique TCR beta sequences were found from approximately 190 million T cells.

A multiplex PCR was run with 60 Vbeta primers and 13 Jbeta primers. Sequencing used immunoSEQ multiplex PCR; TCRdb keeps in-frame clones, though not all of them. Of 120,000 to 150,000 clones listed, about 80% were seen once; the top ten hold around 4.1%. Study-level results: Owing to their indistinguishability, certain V segments, notably TRBV6-2 and TRBV6-3, were excluded. Earlier results showed most TCR beta V segments being productive about 87% or about 30% of the time. Later analysis demonstrated an association between a missense DCLRE1C variant and TCR beta V- and J-gene trimming.

This clone was observed a few times. Antigen: not known. CDR1 SGHNT and CDR2 YYREEE come from the germline V gene (reference sequence). Trimming removed 4 bases from V and 4 bases from J, with 14 bases in between. The CDR3 is 14 residues long. The specimen was PBMCs. The chain recombines TRBV5-4 with TRBJ2-5; D possibly corresponds to TRBD1 (6 bases). This TCR was sampled from a man in his forties in good health and CMV-seropositive. CDR3 bases: TGTGCCAGCAGCGGCCGGACAGTTGGAGAGACCCAGTACTTC. This encodes CASSGRTVGETQYF. The full variable domain, with the rest looked up from reference TRBV5-4 and TRBJ2-5, is ETGVTQSPTHLIKTRGQQVTLRCSSQSGHNTVSWYQQALGQGPQFIFQYYREEENGRGNFPPRFSGLQFPNYSSELNVNALELDDSALYLCASSGRTVGETQYFGPGTRLLVL.